This T cell receptor (beta chain) is from a study of cytomegalovirus exposure and HLA in healthy donors. The wider study: It was reported in a later analysis that the 100 to 150 validation repertoires used the same platform as the approximately 690 first-cohort repertoires.

On this clone itself: Its antigen is unknown.

Repertoires were generated with immunoSEQ multiplex PCR, while TCRdb's copy carries only in-frame clones and drops some. The table records about 130,000 clones, roughly 91% of them present only once. The germline CDR1 and CDR2 sequences are SGDLS and YYNGEE. The V and J ends lost 3 bases and 8 bases, in that order; junction bases with no gene match: 7. This CDR3 has 13 amino acids. Study-wide results and caveats: That first-cohort TCR clusters tended to co-occur in the roughly 110 validation repertoires was found in a later analysis.

Sequencing used PBMCs. The sequence was collected from a man between 25 and 39 years old in good health and CMV-seronegative. The rearrangement joins TRBV9 to TRBJ1-2, with 7 bases identical to TRBD1. CDR3 region: CASSGRGTEGYTF. The CDR3 DNA reads as TGTGCCAGCAGCGGCAGGGGGACAGAGGGCTACACCTTC. Combining the CDR3 with reference TRBV9 and TRBJ1-2 gives the whole variable domain DSGVTQTPKHLITATGQRVTLRCSPRSGDLSVYWYQQSLDQGLQFLIQYYNGEERAKGNILERFSAQQFPDLHSELNLSSLELGDSALYFCASSGRGTEGYTFGSGTRLTVV.